This TCR beta chain was retrieved from a study of T cells in narcolepsy listed by TCRdb under 2018. With regard to the full study: Patients with narcolepsy type 1 or type 2 (NT1, NT2) were enrolled in the study together with healthy control donors. Autoreactive T cells targeting hypocretin neuron self-antigens (hypocretin, TRIB2) were sought in narcolepsy patients, and TCR Vbeta sequencing was used to track clonotypes in blood and CSF.

To prepare the library, the immunoSEQ multiplex PCR assay was applied. The clones in this table, taken by TCRdb from immuneACCESS, are in-frame only. Not every clone is retained; where verified, under half of the shortfall comes from an unresolved V gene, and the cause of the rest is unknown. The sample profile shows some 32,000 clones; 82% of them were found once. The top ten clonotypes cover under 1.3% of the sample. From cysteine to phenylalanine, the CDR3 is 10 amino acids long. Left in the record is the CDR3 DNA by itself, 30 bases read in frame from the first base. V lost 4 bases and J lost 11 bases; the stretch between them is 11 bases long. CDR1 and CDR2 are read off the germline V gene as SQVTM and ANQGSEA. For TCR Vbeta sequencing, memory CD4+ T cells were sorted ex vivo from the peripheral blood of narcolepsy patients and healthy controls. Remarks on this clone: Its antigen has not been determined. Base qualities are not provided; no much larger clone lies one nucleotide away.

Overall study results and their limits: In plots comparing CSF and blood CD4+ T cell clonotypes from the same patient, HCRT-specific and TRIB2-specific autoreactive clonotypes were highlighted. Patients and controls had similar numbers of sequenced blood memory CD4+ clonotypes, with averages of 38,000 to 50,000 in patients and 33,354 in controls. According to the report, autoreactive clonotypes were detected serially in the blood of the same patients and of different patients, but not in healthy controls. No sequences matching autoreactive T cell clones were contained in some blood memory CD4+ repertoires from patients and controls.

The sequence came from a human donor with narcolepsy. Recombination connected TRBV29-1 to TRBJ1-1, with no confident D gene call. Sequencing was performed on CD45RA- memory CD4+ T cells from PBMCs. Per the publication, the cell subset or site label means: memory T cells sorted ex vivo from peripheral blood. The CDR3 region has the sequence CSVVQVGAFF. The DNA sequence is given as TGCAGCGTTGTTCAGGTTGGGGCTTTCTTT.